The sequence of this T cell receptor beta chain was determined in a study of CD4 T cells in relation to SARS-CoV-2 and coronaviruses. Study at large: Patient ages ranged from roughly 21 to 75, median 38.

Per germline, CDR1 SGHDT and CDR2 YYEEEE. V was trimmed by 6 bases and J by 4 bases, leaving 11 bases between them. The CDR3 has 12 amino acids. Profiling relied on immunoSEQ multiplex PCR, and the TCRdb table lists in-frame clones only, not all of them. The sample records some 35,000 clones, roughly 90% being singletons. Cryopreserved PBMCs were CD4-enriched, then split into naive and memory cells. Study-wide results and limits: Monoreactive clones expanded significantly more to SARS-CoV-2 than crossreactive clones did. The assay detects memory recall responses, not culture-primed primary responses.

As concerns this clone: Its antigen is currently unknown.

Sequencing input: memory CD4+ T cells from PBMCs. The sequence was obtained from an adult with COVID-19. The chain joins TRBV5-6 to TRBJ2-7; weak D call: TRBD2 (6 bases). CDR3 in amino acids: CASTTRGYEQYF. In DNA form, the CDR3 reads TGTGCCAGCACCACGCGGGGATACGAGCAGTACTTC.